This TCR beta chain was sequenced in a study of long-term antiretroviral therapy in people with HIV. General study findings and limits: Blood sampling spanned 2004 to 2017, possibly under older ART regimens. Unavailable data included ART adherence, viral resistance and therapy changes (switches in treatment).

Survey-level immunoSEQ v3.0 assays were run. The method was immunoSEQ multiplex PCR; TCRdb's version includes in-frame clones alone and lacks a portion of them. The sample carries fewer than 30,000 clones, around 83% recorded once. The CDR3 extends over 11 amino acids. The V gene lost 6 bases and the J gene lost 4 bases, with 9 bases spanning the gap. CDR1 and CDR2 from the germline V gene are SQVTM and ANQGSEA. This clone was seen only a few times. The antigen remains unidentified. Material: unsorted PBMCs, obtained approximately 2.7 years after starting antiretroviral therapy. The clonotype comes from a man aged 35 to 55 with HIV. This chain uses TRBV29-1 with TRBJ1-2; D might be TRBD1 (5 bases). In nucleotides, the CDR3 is TGCAGCGTCAGGGTGACCTATGGCTACACCTTC. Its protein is CSVRVTYGYTF.